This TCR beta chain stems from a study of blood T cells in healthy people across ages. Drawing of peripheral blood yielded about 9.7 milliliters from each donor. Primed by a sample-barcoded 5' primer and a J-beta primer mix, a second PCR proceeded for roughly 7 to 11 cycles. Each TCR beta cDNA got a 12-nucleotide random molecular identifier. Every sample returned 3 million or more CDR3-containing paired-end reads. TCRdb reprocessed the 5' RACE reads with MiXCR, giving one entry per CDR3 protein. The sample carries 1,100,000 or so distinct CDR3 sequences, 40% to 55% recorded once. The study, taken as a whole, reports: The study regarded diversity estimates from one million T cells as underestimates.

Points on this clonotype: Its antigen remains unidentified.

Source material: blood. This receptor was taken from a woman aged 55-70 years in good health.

Here the CDR3 reads CASSLDPGRTDTQYF. DNA of the CDR3: TGTGCCAGCAGCTTAGATCCAGGTCGCACAGATACGCAGTATTTT. The chain links TRBV7-9 to TRBJ2-3; unclear D gene. Germline V lookup: CDR1 SEHNR, CDR2 FQNEAQ (reference sequence). V lost 1 base and J lost 1, with 9 bases in between. The CDR3 has 15 residues.